This T cell receptor beta chain derives from a study of CD8 T cells in Susac syndrome. TEMRA cells were FACS-enriched, unlike CD8+ and CD4+ T cells, which were negatively isolated. Reverse transcription used about 0.45 to 1 ug RNA and random hexamers. The CDR3 of TCR beta was amplified by immunoSEQ multiplex PCR across 54 Vbeta and 13 Jbeta. One entry per CDR3 protein results from TCRdb running MiXCR on the immunoSEQ multiplex PCR reads. The sample includes about 150,000 distinct CDR3 sequences, roughly 95% of them seen just once. V was clipped by 0 bases and J by 1 base, with 7 bases between them. Germline CDR1 and CDR2: SGHRS and YFSETQ. This CDR3 spans 14 amino acids.

Sequenced sample: CD4+ T cells from PBMCs. The rearrangement uses TRBV5-1 and TRBJ2-5, with no clear D. This receptor was taken from a human donor with Susac syndrome. Written as DNA, the CDR3 is TGCGCCAGCAGCTTGGGCCACAGCCAAGAGACCCAGTACTTC. Its translation: CASSLGHSQETQYF.